The 7 T cell receptor beta chains given below trace back to one sample, sequenced in a study of regulatory T cells in long-lasting Graves disease. This sample's time point: newly diagnosed GD, antithyroid drugs for less than 3 months. Generation of the TCR library employed RNA extracted from PBMCs. For TCR beta, libraries came from iRepertoire HTBI primers and Arm-PCR of CDR3 regions. TCRdb redid the calling of the multiplex PCR reads with MiXCR, one entry per CDR3 protein. The sample yields about 500,000 distinct CDR3 sequences, about 17% seen once. This same sample was also part of a study on T cells in Graves' hyperthyroidism and ophthalmopathy.

The specimen was peripheral blood mononuclear cells (PBMCs), collected at new diagnosis, from a patient treated with antithyroid drugs. The receptors originated from a middle-aged man with Graves disease.

This clonotype was seen more than once but under ten times. The chain recombines TRBV3-1 with TRBJ2-5, with TRBD2 as a possible D gene (6 bases). Germline V lookup: CDR1 LGHDT, CDR2 YNNKEL (reference sequence). This CDR3 comprises 16 residues. V shed 0 bases and J shed 5 bases, with 16 bases lying between them. The CDR3 spells CASSQDLVGRLETQYF. The DNA for the CDR3 is TGTGCCAGCAGCCAAGATTTGGTGGGGAGGTTGGAGACCCAGTACTTC.

This clonotype was counted ten times or more. The chain links TRBV30 to TRBJ2-3; 10 positions agree with TRBD2. The V gene's germline CDR1 is GTSNPN and CDR2 SVGIG (reference sequence). CDR3 length equals 14 residues. With 3 bases clipped from V and 6 bases from J, the junction kept 6 bases outside the gene matches. CDR3: CAWSTSGTSDTQYF. As DNA, the CDR3 is TGTGCCTGGAGCACTAGCGGGACCTCCGATACGCAGTATTTT.

There are a few counts of this clonotype. A much larger clone lies one base from this, so it may be a read error. V and J are TRBV3-1 and TRBJ2-4; TRBD1 might be the D (5 bases). The CDR3 is 13 residues long. Germline V CDR1 and CDR2: LGHDT, YNNKEL (reference sequence). The CDR3 DNA sequence: TGTGCCAGCAGCTCAACGACAGCCAACATTCGGTACTTC. Protein product: CASSSTTANIRYF.

In this sample, this clonotype turned up many times. The genes are TRBV7-9 and TRBJ2-6; D might be TRBD2 (5 bases). V lost 6 bases and J lost 0, with 12 bases in between. The CDR3 totals 16 residues. Germline CDR1 SEHNR, CDR2 FQNEAQ (reference sequence). The CDR3, as DNA: TGTGCCAGCAGATCAGACGGGATCTCTGGGGCCAACGTCCTGACTTTC. It is translated as CASRSDGISGANVLTF.

This clonotype was picked up many times. The DNA of the CDR3 is TGTGCCAGCAGTTTCGGGACTAGCGCCTCCTACGAGCAGTACTTC. The encoded protein is CASSFGTSASYEQYF. This chain links TRBV28 with TRBJ2-7, with 10 bases lining up with TRBD2. Per germline, CDR1 MDHEN and CDR2 SYDVKM. V was clipped by 3 bases and J by 0 bases; unmatched bases: 2. The length of the CDR3 is 15 residues.

In this sample, this clonotype turned up many times. The chain recombines TRBV20-1 with TRBJ2-1; possible D gene TRBD1, 5 bases. Trimming took off 3 bases at V and 3 bases at J, with 6 bases between the two ends. The CDR3 extends over 12 amino acids. Germline V gene lookup returns CDR1 DFQATT and CDR2 SNEGSKA (reference sequence). CDR3 in amino acids: CSASRVYNEQFF. The CDR3 DNA is TGCAGTGCTAGCAGGGTCTACAATGAGCAGTTCTTC.

Turning to this clonotype: At one end, the junction sequence differs from germline, possibly due to a read error. The chain joins TRBV28 to TRBJ2-7; 15 bases map to TRBD2. This CDR3 is 13 amino acids long. Germline CDR1 and CDR2: MDHEN and SYDVKM. Here the CDR3 DNA reads TGTGCCAGCAGTTTGGGGACTAGCGGGAGGAGAGACTTC. Translating it yields CASSLGTSGRRDF.